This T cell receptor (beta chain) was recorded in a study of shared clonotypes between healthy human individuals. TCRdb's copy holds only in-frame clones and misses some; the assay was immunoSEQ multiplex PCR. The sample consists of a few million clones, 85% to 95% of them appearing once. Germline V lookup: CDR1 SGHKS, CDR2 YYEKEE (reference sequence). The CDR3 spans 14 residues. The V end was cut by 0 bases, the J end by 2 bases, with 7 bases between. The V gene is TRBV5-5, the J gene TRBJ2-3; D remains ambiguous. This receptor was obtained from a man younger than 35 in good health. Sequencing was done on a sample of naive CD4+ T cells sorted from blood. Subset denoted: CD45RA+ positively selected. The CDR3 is CASSLERITDTQYF. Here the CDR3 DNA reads TGTGCCAGCAGCTTGGAACGGATCACAGATACGCAGTATTTT.